This TCR beta chain comes out of a study of cytomegalovirus exposure and HLA in healthy donors. Points from the study as a whole: In a later analysis, TCR beta V- and J-gene trimming was associated with a missense DCLRE1C variant. Some segments of the V type, notably TRBV6-2 and TRBV6-3, were excluded as indistinguishable.

The V segment lost 2 bases and the J segment 0 bases; nucleotides outside the gene matches: 2. Germline V gene lookup returns CDR1 SNHLY and CDR2 FYNNEI. This CDR3 region has 17 residues. PCR employed 60 Vbeta and 13 Jbeta primers. Profiling relied on immunoSEQ multiplex PCR, and the TCRdb table lists in-frame clones only, not all of them. The repertoire holds 80,000 to 95,000 clones, with roughly two thirds as singletons. Worth noting for this clone: Its antigen is not identified.

What was sequenced was PBMCs. The sequence was obtained from a young woman in good health and CMV-seronegative. The V call is TRBV2, the J call TRBJ1-5, with 12 bases fitting TRBD1. This chain's CDR3 is CASSEWGQGASNQPQHF. CDR3 in DNA: TGTGCCAGCAGTGAATGGGGACAGGGGGCTAGCAATCAGCCCCAGCATTTT.